Presented here are 30 T cell receptor beta chains from one specimen sequenced in a study of T cells in Graves' hyperthyroidism and ophthalmopathy. The source material, RNA transcripts, was used to amplify TCR beta CDR3 regions. With the HTBI primer set, the TCR CDR3 went through a first round of RT-PCR. TCRdb independently ran MiXCR on the multiplex PCR reads; one entry per CDR3 protein. The sample lists over 700,000 distinct CDR3 sequences, roughly 40% occurring once. The sequencing input was blood. Every receptor here comes from a young man with Graves' hyperthyroidism.

The chain has TRBV9 and TRBJ2-1; possible D gene TRBD2, 6 bases. V lost 0 bases to trimming and J lost 9 bases, with 16 bases between them. This CDR3 spans 15 amino acids. The V gene's germline CDR1 is SGDLS and CDR2 YYNGEE. The CDR3 coding sequence is TGTGCCAGCAGCGTAGGGGGGAGGAATGGGGTTGAGCAGTTCTTC. Protein: CASSVGGRNGVEQFF.

This clonotype has just a few counts. CDR3 nucleotide sequence: TGTGCCAGCAGTGAAGGCGTATCCCCCGCCGAGCAGTACTTC. Its protein product is CASSEGVSPAEQYF. The rearrangement uses TRBV2 and TRBJ2-7; the D is unclear. This CDR3 is 14 amino acids long. The V end was cut by 1 base, the J end by 6 bases, with 13 bases between. CDR1 is SNHLY, CDR2 FYNNEI, per germline.

This clonotype was found a few times. The V gene is TRBV7-2, the J gene TRBJ2-6; D unresolved. The CDR3 length is 17 residues. Germline values: CDR1 SGHTA, CDR2 FQGNSA. The germline V and J ends were trimmed by 5 bases and 0 bases, with 14 bases remaining between them. The DNA of the CDR3 is TGTGCCAGCAGCCGTACGGGCTCTTCCTCTGGGGCCAACGTCCTGACTTTC. This sequence encodes CASSRTGSSSGANVLTF.

The chain joins TRBV12-3 or TRBV12-4 to TRBJ2-7; 10 bases map to TRBD2. The CDR3 runs 16 residues. J gave up 2 bases and V 8 bases, and 12 bases lay outside the gene matches. DNA for the CDR3: TGTGCCAGCGGGGGGACTTCCGGACTAGCGGCCTACGAGCAGTACTTC. Its translation is CASGGTSGLAAYEQYF.

This clonotype appeared a few times. The chain carries TRBV20-1 and TRBJ2-5; 16 bases agree with TRBD2. Germline assignment: CDR1 DFQATT and CDR2 SNEGSKA (reference sequence). This CDR3 region has 19 residues. V trimming: 0 bases; J trimming: 5 bases; junction bases outside the gene matches: 12. In DNA form, the CDR3 reads TGCAGTGCTAGAGATTGGGAAGGGACTAGCGGGGGGGCCCGCGAGACCCAGTACTTC. Amino acid sequence: CSARDWEGTSGGARETQYF.

The table lists this clonotype with many counts. This chain uses TRBV20-1 with TRBJ2-7, with TRBD1 matching 7 bases. V dropped 6 bases and J dropped 5; count of bases not matched to a gene: 13. CDR1 is DFQATT and CDR2 is SNEGSKA in the germline V gene (reference sequence). The CDR3 has 14 amino acids. The DNA for the CDR3 is TGCAGTGCCTTAGAAGGGGGCGGCAAGGACGAGCAGTACTTC. Its translation: CSALEGGGKDEQYF.

The genes are TRBV20-1 and TRBJ2-7; 7 bases line up with TRBD1. Germline CDR1 reads DFQATT; CDR2 reads SNEGSKA (reference sequence). The CDR3 runs to 10 residues. Trimming removed 2 bases from V and 9 bases from J; junction bases left unmatched: 1. CDR3 amino acids: CSARRTGQYF. The CDR3 nucleotides read TGCAGTGCTAGAAGGACAGGGCAGTACTTC.

Regarding this clonotype: The junction and the germline gene differ at one end; a read error may be behind it. CDR3 sequence reads: CAGSLADDEQYF. CDR3 coding DNA: TGTGCCGGCAGCTTAGCGGACGACGAGCAGTACTTC. The chain carries TRBV11-1 and TRBJ2-7; the D gene is possibly TRBD2 (6 bases). There are 12 residues in the CDR3. Per the germline V gene, CDR1 is SGHAT and CDR2 is FQDESV (reference sequence).

The V call is TRBV2, the J call TRBJ2-7, with D maybe TRBD1 (5 bases). The CDR3 sequence is 14 residues long. Per germline, CDR1 SNHLY and CDR2 FYNNEI. Trimming took 8 bases from V and 2 from J, leaving 16 bases between them. The CDR3 bases are TGTGCCAGCGTTCGGTGGACACCCACCTACGAGCAGTACTTC. Amino acid sequence: CASVRWTPTYEQYF.

The rearrangement joins TRBV6-1 to TRBJ2-2; unclear D gene. The germline V gene encodes CDR1 MNHNS and CDR2 SASEGT. V was clipped by 6 bases and J by 6 bases, with 14 bases between them. The CDR3 runs to 14 residues. CDR3 residues: CASSQGSASGELFF. In nucleotides, the CDR3 is TGTGCCAGCAGCCAAGGGTCAGCGTCCGGGGAGCTGTTTTTT.

A few counts support this clonotype. The gene calls are TRBV20-1 and TRBJ2-5; 13 nucleotides align to TRBD2. Trimming cost V 6 bases and J 4 bases; bases outside gene matches: 8. This CDR3 is 15 amino acids long. Germline values: CDR1 DFQATT, CDR2 SNEGSKA (reference sequence). The CDR3 coding sequence is TGCAGTGCACCGGGACTAGCGGGATTAGGAGAGACCCAGTACTTC. Translating gives CSAPGLAGLGETQYF.

This clonotype showed up many times. The rearrangement links TRBV5-1 to TRBJ1-3; possible D gene TRBD1, 5 bases. The CDR3 sequence is 14 residues long. Germline V gene lookup returns CDR1 SGHRS and CDR2 YFSETQ. The ends were cut back, 1 base at V and 7 bases at J, with 12 bases in the middle. The CDR3 here is CASSLSGQRNTIYF. The CDR3 DNA reads TGCGCCAGCAGCTTGTCAGGGCAGAGGAACACCATATATTTT. The full variable domain, rest sourced from reference TRBV5-1 and TRBJ1-3, is KAGVTQTPRYLIKTRGQQVTLSCSPISGHRSVSWYQQTPGQGLQFLFEYFSETQRNKGNFPGRFSGRQFSNSRSEMNVSTLELGDSALYLCASSLSGQRNTIYFGEGSWLTVV.

This clonotype was counted ten times or more. This sequence joins TRBV29-1 and TRBJ2-6; possible D gene TRBD2, 5 bases. The ends were cut back, 1 base at V and 2 bases at J, with 6 bases in the middle. The CDR3 totals 14 residues. From germline, CDR1 is SQVTM and CDR2 ANQGSEA. Written as DNA, the CDR3 is TGCAGCGTTGAAGGAGGGCCTGGGGCCAACGTCCTGACTTTC. Translated: CSVEGGPGANVLTF.

This clonotype appeared a few times. The V and J genes are TRBV6-7 and TRBJ2-7; D is possibly TRBD1 (6 bases). TRBV6-7 is an ORF, and what it does is uncertain. This CDR3 contains 14 residues. The V end lost 2 bases, the J end lost 3 bases, and 11 bases lay between the germline ends. DNA for the CDR3: TGTGCCAGCAGTTACGGCAGGGGCGACTACGAGCAGTACTTC. Its translation: CASSYGRGDYEQYF.

As to this clonotype: A read error may explain this, as a much larger clone is one base away. The rearrangement links TRBV19 to TRBJ2-5; D is possibly TRBD2 (5 bases). The V gene lost 0 bases and the J gene lost 3 bases, with 5 bases spanning the gap. Germline CDR1 and CDR2: LNHDA and SQIVND (reference sequence). CDR3 length: 13 amino acids. Written as DNA, the CDR3 is TGTGCCAGTAGTATAGAGCGGGAAGAGACCCAGTACTTC. This codes for CASSIEREETQYF.

This clonotype appeared many times. The chain couples TRBV29-1 to TRBJ1-1; 8 bases line up with TRBD1. CDR3 length: 15 amino acids. V dropped 7 bases and J dropped 4; count of bases not matched to a gene: 14. Germline assignment: CDR1 SQVTM and CDR2 ANQGSEA. The CDR3 region has the DNA TGCAGCGCCGCCTCATGGACAGGGTCCGGCACTGAAGCTTTCTTT. Its protein is CSAASWTGSGTEAFF.

The chain employs TRBV7-2 and TRBJ2-5; D is perhaps TRBD2 (5 bases). The CDR3 extends over 16 amino acids. V was trimmed by 4 bases and J by 1 base, leaving 16 bases between them. Germline CDR1 reads SGHTA; CDR2 reads FQGNSA. CDR3 nucleotides: TGTGCCAGCAGCTCTCAAAAGACGGGATCCCAAGAGACCCAGTACTTC. Its translation is CASSSQKTGSQETQYF. Full variable domain (rest looked up from reference TRBV7-2 and TRBJ2-5): GAGVSQSPSNKVTEKGKDVELRCDPISGHTALYWYRQSLGQGLEFLIYFQGNSAPDKSGLPSDRFSAERTGGSVSTLTIQRTQQEDSAVYLCASSSQKTGSQETQYFGPGTRLLVL.

This clonotype appeared a few times. At one boundary the junction diverges from the germline segment, which might be a read error. The chain joins TRBV6-5 to TRBJ1-1; 11 bases agree with TRBD1. The germline gives CDR1 MNHEY, CDR2 SVGAGI. The CDR3 sequence is 12 residues long. The CDR3 sequence is CASSYGQGAASF. The CDR3 nucleotides read TGTGCCAGCAGTTACGGACAGGGGGCGGCTTCCTTT.

The chain is built from TRBV12-3 or TRBV12-4 and TRBJ1-5; D gene unclear. This CDR3 is built from 14 residues. The V end lost 3 bases, the J end lost 3 bases, and 9 bases lay between the germline ends. In DNA, the CDR3 is TGTGCCAGCAGTTTGTTTGGGGTCAATCAGCCCCAGCATTTT. It encodes CASSLFGVNQPQHF.

Only a few counts were recorded for this clonotype. This rearrangement joins TRBV3-1 to TRBJ1-1; no firm D call. Between the trimmed V and J ends, which lost 8 bases and 5 bases, there was a span of 9 bases. CDR3 length: 11 amino acids. Germline loops: CDR1 LGHDT, CDR2 YNNKEL (reference sequence). CDR3 amino acids: CASVGVTEAFF. CDR3 DNA sequence: TGTGCCAGCGTCGGGGTGACTGAAGCTTTCTTT. The variable domain in full, with the rest retrieved from reference TRBV3-1 and TRBJ1-1, is DTAVSQTPKYLVTQMGNDKSIKCEQNLGHDTMYWYKQDSKKFLKIMFSYNNKELIINETVPNRFSPKSPDKAHLNLHINSLELGDSAVYFCASVGVTEAFFGQGTRLTVV.

This clonotype was observed a handful of times. J is TRBJ2-2 and V is TRBV7-6; 8 nucleotides line up with TRBD1. Per germline, CDR1 SGHVS and CDR2 FNYEAQ. The CDR3 contains 16 residues. The V gene end was trimmed by 8 bases and the J gene end by 5 bases; junction bases not matched to a gene: 13. The CDR3 DNA is TGTGCCAGCCATGATCCGCGGACAGGGAGGACCGGGGAGCTGTTTTTT. Protein: CASHDPRTGRTGELFF.

This chain uses TRBV7-9 with TRBJ1-2; D is possibly TRBD1 (5 bases). CDR3 length: 13 residues. Germline CDR1 reads SEHNR; CDR2 reads FQNEAQ (reference sequence). Trimming took off 5 bases at V and 4 bases at J, with 11 bases between the two ends. The CDR3 is CASSRGLVYGYTF. The CDR3 region has the DNA TGTGCCAGCAGCCGGGGGTTGGTCTATGGCTACACCTTC.

This clonotype showed up just a few times. This chain connects TRBV7-9 to TRBJ1-1; no reliable D call. The V and J ends lost 5 bases and 1 base respectively, with 11 bases between them. CDR1 and CDR2 (germline): SEHNR, FQNEAQ (reference sequence). CDR3 length: 14 amino acids. The chain's CDR3 is CASSRPDGNTEAFF. The CDR3, as DNA: TGTGCCAGCAGCCGACCCGACGGGAACACTGAAGCTTTCTTT.

In this sample, this clonotype turned up a few times. V usage is TRBV6-5 and J usage is TRBJ1-1; 7 nucleotides align to TRBD1. V lost 2 bases to trimming and J lost 4 bases; unmatched junction nucleotides: 7. CDR3 length: 15 residues. Germline CDR1 reads MNHEY; CDR2 reads SVGAGI. The CDR3 loop reads CASSYGTEVPTEAFF. For the CDR3, the DNA is TGTGCCAGCAGTTACGGGACAGAAGTTCCCACTGAAGCTTTCTTT.

This clonotype was seen repeatedly, ten times or more. The chain couples TRBV2 to TRBJ2-5; 9 bases are shared with TRBD2. The germline V gene has CDR1 SNHLY and CDR2 FYNNEI. Trimming took 8 bases from V and 2 from J; bases not matched to a gene: 6. The CDR3 is 14 residues long. The CDR3 loop reads CASDLAGTQETQYF. CDR3 nucleotides: TGTGCCAGCGATCTAGCGGGAACACAAGAGACCCAGTACTTC.

The rearrangement links TRBV10-2 to TRBJ2-7; weak D call: TRBD1 (6 bases). The V end lost 7 bases, the J end lost 6 bases, and 13 bases lay between the germline ends. CDR3 length: 12 residues. Looked up from germline, CDR1 is WSHSY and CDR2 is SAAADI. The CDR3 loop is CASINREGEQYF. CDR3 in DNA: TGCGCCAGCATCAACAGGGAAGGCGAGCAGTACTTC.

As concerns this clonotype: The CDR3 does not close with the conserved phenylalanine or tryptophan, likely indicating a read error. The DNA is omitted, as the CDR3 cannot be located on it reliably, and the CDR3 follows TCRdb's listing. CDR3 region: CAISGPRR. The chain carries TRBV10-3 and TRBJ1-5; TRBD1 reflects the table's D call only, with no check against the DNA. The germline CDR1 and CDR2 sequences are ENHRY and SYGVKD. The CDR3 is made up of 8 amino acids, end residues included.

The chain joins TRBV19 to TRBJ1-1, with D maybe TRBD1 (6 bases). Germline V gives CDR1 LNHDA, CDR2 SQIVND (reference sequence). The CDR3 has 15 residues. The V end was cut by 5 bases, the J end by 1 base, with 14 bases between. This CDR3 reads CASSGFWTANTEAFF. The CDR3 DNA follows: TGTGCCAGTAGTGGGTTCTGGACAGCGAACACTGAAGCTTTCTTT.

The gene calls are TRBV7-9 and TRBJ1-4, with 7 bases fitting TRBD1. V dropped 3 bases and J dropped 0; count of bases not matched to a gene: 7. This CDR3 has 17 residues. Germline values: CDR1 SEHNR, CDR2 FQNEAQ (reference sequence). The CDR3 loop is CASSFGFQGATNEKLFF. CDR3 coding DNA: TGTGCCAGCAGCTTTGGATTCCAGGGGGCAACTAATGAAAAACTGTTTTTT.

About this clonotype itself: A read error may explain this, as a much larger clone is one base away. V and J are TRBV7-3 and TRBJ2-5, with D possibly matching TRBD2 (5 bases). V lost 4 bases and J 7 bases, leaving 10 bases between the germline ends. Germline loops: CDR1 SGHTA, CDR2 FQGTGA. This CDR3 has 12 residues. The CDR3 DNA is TGTGCCAGCAGCTCCGATCGGGGGACCCAGTACTTC. Its protein product is CASSSDRGTQYF.